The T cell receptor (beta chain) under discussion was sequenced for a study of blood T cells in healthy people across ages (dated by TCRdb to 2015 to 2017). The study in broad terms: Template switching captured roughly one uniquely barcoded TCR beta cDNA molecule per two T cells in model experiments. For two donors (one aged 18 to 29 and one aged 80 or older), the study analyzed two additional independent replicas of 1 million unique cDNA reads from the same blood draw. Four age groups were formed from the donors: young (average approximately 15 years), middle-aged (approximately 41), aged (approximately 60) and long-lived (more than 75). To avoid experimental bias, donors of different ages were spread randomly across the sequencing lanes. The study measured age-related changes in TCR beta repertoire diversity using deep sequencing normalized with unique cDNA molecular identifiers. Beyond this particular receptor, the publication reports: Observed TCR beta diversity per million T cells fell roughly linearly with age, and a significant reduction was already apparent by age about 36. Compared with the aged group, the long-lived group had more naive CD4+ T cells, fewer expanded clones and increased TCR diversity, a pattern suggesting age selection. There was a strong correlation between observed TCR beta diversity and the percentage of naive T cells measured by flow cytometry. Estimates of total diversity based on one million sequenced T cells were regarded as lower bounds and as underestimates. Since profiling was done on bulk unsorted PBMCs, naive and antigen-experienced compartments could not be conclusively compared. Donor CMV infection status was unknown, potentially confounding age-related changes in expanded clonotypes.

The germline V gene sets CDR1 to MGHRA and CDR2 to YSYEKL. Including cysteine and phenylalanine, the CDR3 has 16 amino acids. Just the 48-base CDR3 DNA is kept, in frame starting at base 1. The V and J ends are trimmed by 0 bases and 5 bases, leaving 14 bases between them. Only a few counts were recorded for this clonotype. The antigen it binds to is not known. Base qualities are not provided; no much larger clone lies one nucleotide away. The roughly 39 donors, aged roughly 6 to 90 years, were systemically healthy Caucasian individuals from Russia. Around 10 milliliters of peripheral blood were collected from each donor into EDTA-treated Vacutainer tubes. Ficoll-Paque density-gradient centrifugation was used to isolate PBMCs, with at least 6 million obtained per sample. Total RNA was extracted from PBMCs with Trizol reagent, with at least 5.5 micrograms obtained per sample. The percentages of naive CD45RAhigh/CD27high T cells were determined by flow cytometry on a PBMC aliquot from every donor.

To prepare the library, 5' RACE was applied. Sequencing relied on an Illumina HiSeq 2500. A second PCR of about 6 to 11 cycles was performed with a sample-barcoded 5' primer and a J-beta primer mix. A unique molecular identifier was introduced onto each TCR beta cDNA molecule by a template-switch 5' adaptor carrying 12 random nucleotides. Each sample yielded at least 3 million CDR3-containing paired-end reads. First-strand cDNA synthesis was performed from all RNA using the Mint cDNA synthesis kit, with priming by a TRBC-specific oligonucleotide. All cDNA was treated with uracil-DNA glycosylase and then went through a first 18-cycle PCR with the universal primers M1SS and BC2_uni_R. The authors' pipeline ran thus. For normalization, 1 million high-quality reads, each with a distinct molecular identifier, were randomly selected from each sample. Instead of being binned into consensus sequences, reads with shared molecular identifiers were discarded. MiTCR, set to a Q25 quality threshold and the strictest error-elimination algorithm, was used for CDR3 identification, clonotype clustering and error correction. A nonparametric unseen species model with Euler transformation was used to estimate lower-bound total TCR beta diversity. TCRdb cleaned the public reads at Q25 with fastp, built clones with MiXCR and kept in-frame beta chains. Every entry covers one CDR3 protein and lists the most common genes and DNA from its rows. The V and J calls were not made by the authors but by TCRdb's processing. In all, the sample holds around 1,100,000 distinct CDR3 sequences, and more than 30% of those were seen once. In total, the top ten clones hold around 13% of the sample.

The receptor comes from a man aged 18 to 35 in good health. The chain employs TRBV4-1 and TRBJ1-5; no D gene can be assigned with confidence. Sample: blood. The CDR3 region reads CASSQEWPTADQPQHF. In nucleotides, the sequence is TGCGCCAGCAGCCAAGAATGGCCTACAGCGGATCAGCCCCAGCATTTT.